These 12 T cell receptor beta chains came from one sample sequenced in a study of T cell responses to AZD1222 COVID-19 vaccine. Profiled with immunoSEQ multiplex PCR; TCRdb holds only in-frame clones, not every one. The sample records roughly 100,000 clones, less than 95% being singletons. This specimen was peripheral blood, taken on day 0 of AZD1222 vaccination. The receptor set was obtained from an adult in good health.

This sequence joins TRBV11-2 and TRBJ1-6; D unclear. Germline V CDR1 and CDR2: SGHAT, FQNNGV. Trimming shortened V by 3 bases and J by 4 bases, and 10 bases separated the two germline ends. This CDR3 contains 15 residues. CDR3 nucleotides: TGTGCCAGCAGCTTTTGGTCGGATTATAATTCACCCCTCCACTTT. Protein sequence: CASSFWSDYNSPLHF.

Only one count was recorded for this clone. The CDR3 here is CASSPEPGLAREQYF. DNA of the CDR3: TGCGCCAGCAGCCCCGAACCGGGACTAGCCCGAGAGCAGTACTTC. The J gene is TRBJ2-7, the V gene TRBV4-1; TRBD2 matches 9 bases. CDR1 and CDR2 from the germline V gene are MGHRA and YSYEKL. The V and J ends lost 4 bases and 7 bases, in that order; junction bases with no gene match: 11. The CDR3 spans 15 residues.

The rearrangement links TRBV9 to TRBJ2-6; D unclear. V was clipped by 0 bases and J by 1 base, with 8 bases between them. This CDR3 has 16 residues. CDR1 is SGDLS, CDR2 YYNGEE, per germline. This CDR3 reads CASSVGGSSGANVLTF. In DNA, the CDR3 is TGTGCCAGCAGCGTAGGGGGAAGTTCTGGGGCCAACGTCCTGACTTTC.

The CDR3 bases are TGTGCCAGCAGTGTGGGGCGGTATGAGCAGTTCTTC. Its translation is CASSVGRYEQFF. The rearrangement joins TRBV2 to TRBJ2-1; tentative D call: TRBD1 (5 bases). Trimming removed 4 bases at V and 8 bases at J, with 9 bases between. CDR3 length equals 12 residues. CDR1 and CDR2 from the germline V gene are SNHLY and FYNNEI.

CDR3 DNA sequence: TGTGCCAGCAGCTCCCTTGACAGGGATTACTATAATTCACCCCTCCACTTT. Its protein is CASSSLDRDYYNSPLHF. The chain recombines TRBV5-6 with TRBJ1-6, with 7 nucleotides matching TRBD1. The CDR3 sequence is 17 residues long. Losses at the gene ends were 3 bases for V and 3 bases for J; bases not matched to a gene: 9. Germline assignment: CDR1 SGHDT and CDR2 YYEEEE.

The J gene is TRBJ2-7, the V gene TRBV7-6; D tentatively fits TRBD1 or TRBD2 (5 bases each). V lost 6 bases to trimming and J lost 4 bases, with 13 bases between them. The CDR3 runs to 13 residues. The germline V gene has CDR1 SGHVS and CDR2 FNYEAQ. In nucleotides, the CDR3 is TGTGCCAGCAGTCTTAGCGAGGGGTACGAGCAGTACTTC. This translates into CASSLSEGYEQYF.

J is TRBJ1-2 and V is TRBV2; the D is unclear. This CDR3 is 14 amino acids long. The V and J ends lost 0 bases and 3 bases respectively, with 8 bases between them. CDR1 and CDR2 (germline): SNHLY, FYNNEI. For the CDR3, the DNA is TGTGCCAGCAGTGAAGCCCAGGCGGACTATGGCTACACCTTC. Translated: CASSEAQADYGYTF.

This chain joins TRBV19 and TRBJ1-2; TRBD1 matches at 8 bases. CDR1 and CDR2 from the germline V gene are LNHDA and SQIVND (reference sequence). The trim removed 4 bases at V and 6 bases at J, leaving 7 bases unmatched. The CDR3 length is 14 residues. DNA for the CDR3: TGTGCCAGTAGTAGCTCGCAGGGGGCAAATGGCTACACCTTC. Its translation is CASSSSQGANGYTF.

This clone was seen a single time. The chain links TRBV24-1 to TRBJ1-1; possible D gene TRBD1, 6 bases. The ends were cut back, 5 bases at V and 6 bases at J, with 9 bases in the middle. The CDR3 totals 12 residues. Germline V gene lookup returns CDR1 KGHDR and CDR2 SFDVKD. Here the CDR3 reads CATSGRGSEAFF. DNA of the CDR3: TGTGCCACCAGTGGGAGGGGGTCTGAAGCTTTCTTT.

This clone has just a few counts. The chain joins TRBV4-1 to TRBJ2-5; D uncertain. CDR3 length: 13 residues. With 0 bases removed from V and 5 bases from J, the gap between germline ends came to 7 bases. CDR1 MGHRA and CDR2 YSYEKL come from the germline V gene. CDR3 residues: CASSQEVPETQYF. The CDR3 DNA reads as TGCGCCAGCAGCCAAGAAGTCCCGGAGACCCAGTACTTC.

This clone was picked up one time. The rearrangement links TRBV5-4 to TRBJ1-1; D unresolved. V dropped 5 bases and J dropped 9 bases, with 17 bases sitting between them. This CDR3 is 13 amino acids long. CDR1 and CDR2 (germline): SGHNT, YYREEE (reference sequence). CDR3 sequence (DNA): TGTGCCAGCAGTTTTTCTCGCGGGGTTCAAGCTTTCTTT. Residues: CASSFSRGVQAFF.

The V gene is TRBV6-6, the J gene TRBJ1-1; TRBD1 is a possible D gene (5 bases). In germline, CDR1 is MNHNY, CDR2 SVGAGI (reference sequence). This CDR3 has 16 amino acids. Trimming took 6 bases from V and 4 from J, leaving 21 bases between them. The CDR3 nucleotides are TGTGCCAGCAGCTCCCGGGACGGAAGATCGGGCACTGAAGCTTTCTTT. The encoded protein is CASSSRDGRSGTEAFF.